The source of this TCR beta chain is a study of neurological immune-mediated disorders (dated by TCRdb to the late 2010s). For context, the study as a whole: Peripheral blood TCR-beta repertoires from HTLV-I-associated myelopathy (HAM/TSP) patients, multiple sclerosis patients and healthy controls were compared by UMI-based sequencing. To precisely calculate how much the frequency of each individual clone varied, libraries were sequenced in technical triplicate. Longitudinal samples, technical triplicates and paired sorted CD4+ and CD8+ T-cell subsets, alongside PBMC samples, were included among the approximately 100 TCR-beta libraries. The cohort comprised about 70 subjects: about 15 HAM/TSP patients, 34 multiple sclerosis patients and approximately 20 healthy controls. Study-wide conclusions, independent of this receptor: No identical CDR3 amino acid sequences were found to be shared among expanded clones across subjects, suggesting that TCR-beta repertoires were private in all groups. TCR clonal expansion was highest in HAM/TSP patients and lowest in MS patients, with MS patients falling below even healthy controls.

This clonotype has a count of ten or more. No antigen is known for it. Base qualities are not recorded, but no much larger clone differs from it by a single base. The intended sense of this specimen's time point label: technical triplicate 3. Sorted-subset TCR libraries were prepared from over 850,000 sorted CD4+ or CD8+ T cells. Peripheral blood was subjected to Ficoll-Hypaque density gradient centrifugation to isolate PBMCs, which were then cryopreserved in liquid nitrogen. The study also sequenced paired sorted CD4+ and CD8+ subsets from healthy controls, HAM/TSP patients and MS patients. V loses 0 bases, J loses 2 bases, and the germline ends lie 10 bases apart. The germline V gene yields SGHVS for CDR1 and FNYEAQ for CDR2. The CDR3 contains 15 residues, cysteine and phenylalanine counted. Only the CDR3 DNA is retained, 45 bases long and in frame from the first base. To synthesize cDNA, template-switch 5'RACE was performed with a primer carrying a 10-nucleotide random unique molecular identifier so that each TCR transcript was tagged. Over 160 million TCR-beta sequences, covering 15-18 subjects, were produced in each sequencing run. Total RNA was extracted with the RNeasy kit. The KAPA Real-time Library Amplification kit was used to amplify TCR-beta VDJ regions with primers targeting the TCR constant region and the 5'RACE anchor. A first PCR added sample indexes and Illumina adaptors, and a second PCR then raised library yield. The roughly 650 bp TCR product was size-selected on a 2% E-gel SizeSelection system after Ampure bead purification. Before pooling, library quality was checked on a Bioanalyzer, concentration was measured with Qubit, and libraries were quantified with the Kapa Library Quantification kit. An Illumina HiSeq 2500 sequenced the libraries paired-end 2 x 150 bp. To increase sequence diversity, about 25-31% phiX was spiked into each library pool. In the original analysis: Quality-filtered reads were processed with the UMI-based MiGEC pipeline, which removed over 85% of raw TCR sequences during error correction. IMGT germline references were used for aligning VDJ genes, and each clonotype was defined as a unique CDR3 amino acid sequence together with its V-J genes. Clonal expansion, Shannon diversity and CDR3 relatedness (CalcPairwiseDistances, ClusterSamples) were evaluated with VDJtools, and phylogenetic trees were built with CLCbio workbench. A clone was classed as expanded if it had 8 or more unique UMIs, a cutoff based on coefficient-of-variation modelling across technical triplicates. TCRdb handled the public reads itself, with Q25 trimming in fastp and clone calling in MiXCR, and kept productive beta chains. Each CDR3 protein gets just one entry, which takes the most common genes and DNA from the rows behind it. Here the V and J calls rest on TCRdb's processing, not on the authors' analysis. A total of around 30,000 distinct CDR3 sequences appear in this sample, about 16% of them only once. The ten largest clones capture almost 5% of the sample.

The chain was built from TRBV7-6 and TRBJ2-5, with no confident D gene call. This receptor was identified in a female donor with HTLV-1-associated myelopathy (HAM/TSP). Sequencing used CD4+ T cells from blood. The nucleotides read TGTGCCAGCAGCTTAGCGTGGCGCCGGCAAGAGACCCAGTACTTC. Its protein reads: CASSLAWRRQETQYF.